The 18 T cell receptor beta chains in this list originate from one sample, sequenced in a study of blood T cell repertoires in COVID-19. The repertoire was sequenced with immunoSEQ multiplex PCR; TCRdb's copy has only in-frame clones and lacks some. The top ten clones hold approximately 1.3% of a sample with a few hundred thousand clones, more than 75% of them seen once. The sequencing input was PBMCs or T cells enriched from blood (not recorded which). The receptors originated from a man younger than 40 who had recovered from COVID-19.

The J gene is TRBJ2-5, the V gene TRBV3-1 (or the pseudogene TRBV3-2), with D perhaps TRBD1 (6 bases). Per germline, CDR1 LGHDT and CDR2 YNNKEL (reference sequence). Trimming removed 1 base at V and 3 bases at J, with 6 bases between. The CDR3 length is 13 residues. The CDR3 DNA follows: TGTGCCAGCAGCCAAGCAGGGGAAGAGACCCAGTACTTC. It encodes CASSQAGEETQYF.

The gene calls are TRBV11-3 and TRBJ1-6; no definite D call. Germline CDR1 reads SGHNT; CDR2 reads YENEEA. The CDR3 length is 17 residues. V dropped 1 base and J dropped 3 bases, with 13 bases sitting between them. DNA for the CDR3: TGTGCCAGCAGCTTAGTTACCCAGTCGGGCTATAATTCACCCCTCCACTTT. Its translation is CASSLVTQSGYNSPLHF.

This chain connects TRBV7-6 to TRBJ2-7; possible D gene TRBD2, 5 bases. Germline assignment: CDR1 SGHVS and CDR2 FNYEAQ. The CDR3 sequence is 16 residues long. With 3 bases removed from V and 2 bases from J, the gap between germline ends came to 17 bases. Here the CDR3 reads CASSLPSAGNTYEQYF. The CDR3 region has the DNA TGTGCCAGCAGCTTGCCGTCTGCGGGTAACACCTACGAGCAGTACTTC.

The V gene is TRBV6-5, the J gene TRBJ1-6, with a weak D call TRBD1 (5 bases). Germline CDR1 and CDR2: MNHEY and SVGAGI. This CDR3 region has 14 residues. The V gene lost 7 bases and the J gene lost 10 bases, with 17 bases spanning the gap. This CDR3 reads CASIPRTHQSPLHF. CDR3 nucleotides: TGTGCCAGCATTCCTCGGACACATCAATCACCCCTCCACTTT.

This chain connects TRBV7-9 to TRBJ2-3, with TRBD1 matching 7 bases. V shed 10 bases and J 4 bases; nucleotides not matched to a gene: 14. CDR3 length: 15 amino acids. Germline values: CDR1 SEHNR, CDR2 FQNEAQ (reference sequence). CDR3 sequence (DNA): TGTGCCACGATACAAATGGGACAGATCCCAGATACGCAGTATTTT. Protein product: CATIQMGQIPDTQYF.

The genes are TRBV10-3 and TRBJ1-2; 7 bases line up with TRBD1. CDR1 ENHRY and CDR2 SYGVKD come from the germline V gene. The CDR3 covers 13 residues. J lost 5 bases, V lost 5 bases, and 5 bases had no gene match. CDR3 region: CAISLGTEYGYTF. The CDR3 DNA reads as TGTGCCATCAGTTTGGGGACAGAATATGGCTACACCTTC.

This clone appeared a single time. The rearrangement links TRBV15 to TRBJ1-2; D gene ambiguous. Looked up from germline, CDR1 is LNHNV and CDR2 is YYDKDF (reference sequence). CDR3 size: 12 residues. V was cut by 0 bases and J by 6 bases, with 5 bases left in between. This CDR3 reads CATSRDLDGYTF. For the CDR3, the DNA is TGTGCCACCAGCAGAGACCTTGATGGCTACACCTTC.

The V call is TRBV30, the J call TRBJ2-1, with TRBD2 matching 9 bases. The CDR3 runs 13 residues. V dropped 8 bases and J dropped 8; count of bases not matched to a gene: 10. Germline CDR1 and CDR2: GTSNPN and SVGIG (reference sequence). The CDR3 DNA is TGTGCCAGAAGACTAGCGGTAGGTGATGAGCAGTTCTTC. This sequence encodes CARRLAVGDEQFF.

The genes are TRBV29-1 and TRBJ2-5; 9 bases are a match to TRBD1. Germline values: CDR1 SQVTM, CDR2 ANQGSEA. V was clipped by 5 bases and J by 5 bases; unmatched bases: 3. The CDR3 sequence is 12 residues long. Here the CDR3 DNA reads TGCAGCGTTAACAGGGGGCGGGAGACCCAGTACTTC. It encodes CSVNRGRETQYF. Full variable domain (rest looked up from reference TRBV29-1 and TRBJ2-5): SAVISQKPSRDICQRGTSLTIQCQVDSQVTMMFWYRQQPGQSLTLIATANQGSEATYESGFVIDKFPISRPNLTFSTLTVSNMSPEDSSIYLCSVNRGRETQYFGPGTRLLVL.

About this clone itself: At one end the junction does not follow the germline gene, possibly because of a read error. The gene calls are TRBV2 and TRBJ2-7; a weak D match, TRBD2 (6 bases). Germline assignment: CDR1 SNHLY and CDR2 FYNNEI. This CDR3 contains 13 residues. The CDR3 DNA follows: TGTGCCAGCAGACAACGTGAGGAGGGCCCCTCTGACTTC. Translation: CASRQREEGPSDF.

The chain joins TRBV19 to TRBJ1-6; TRBD1 matches at 8 bases. Germline lookup yields CDR1 LNHDA and CDR2 SQIVND (reference sequence). Trimming cost V 5 bases and J 10 bases; bases outside gene matches: 7. The CDR3 is 14 amino acids. CDR3 in amino acids: CASSVTGGKSPLHF. Written as DNA, the CDR3 is TGTGCCAGTAGTGTAACAGGGGGAAAATCACCCCTCCACTTT.

This sequence joins TRBV6-5 and TRBJ2-1; TRBD2 matches at 8 bases. Trimming at V came to 4 bases and at J to 6 bases, leaving 5 bases not matched to a gene. The CDR3 length is 14 residues. CDR1 is MNHEY, CDR2 SVGAGI, per germline. CDR3 residues: CASSSGGGRNEQFF. For the CDR3, the DNA is TGTGCCAGCAGTTCGGGCGGGGGGCGCAATGAGCAGTTCTTC.

The rearrangement uses TRBV7-9 and TRBJ1-2; 7 nucleotides line up with TRBD1. CDR1 is SEHNR and CDR2 is FQNEAQ in the germline V gene (reference sequence). The CDR3 is 18 residues long. The V segment lost 6 bases and the J segment 2 bases; nucleotides outside the gene matches: 18. CDR3 nucleotide sequence: TGTGCCAGCAGGTCAAACCCACGGGACAGCAAATTCAACTATGGCTACACCTTC. This sequence encodes CASRSNPRDSKFNYGYTF.

The CDR3 bases are TGTGCCAGCAGTTACTCGTCGCCGGAGCTGTCGGTTACGCAGTATTTT. Its protein product is CASSYSSPELSVTQYF. The chain combines TRBV6-5 with TRBJ2-3; D call uncertain. This CDR3 spans 16 amino acids. Trimming removed 0 bases at V and 8 bases at J, with 18 bases between. The germline CDR1 and CDR2 sequences are MNHEY and SVGAGI.

This clone turned up a few times. V gene TRBV12-5 combines with J gene TRBJ2-3; TRBD2 agrees at 8 bases. Per the germline V gene, CDR1 is LGHNT and CDR2 is FRNRAP. The CDR3 spans 17 residues. With 0 bases clipped from V and 4 bases from J, the junction kept 9 bases outside the gene matches. DNA for the CDR3: TGTGCTAGTGGTTTGGTCGTCCGTAGCGGGGCCCCAGATACGCAGTATTTT. Its protein is CASGLVVRSGAPDTQYF. The entire variable domain, with the rest obtained from reference TRBV12-5 and TRBJ2-3, is as follows: DARVTQTPRHKVTEMGQEVTMRCQPILGHNTVFWYRQTMMQGLELLAYFRNRAPLDDSGMPKDRFSAEMPDATLATLKIQPSEPRDSAVYFCASGLVVRSGAPDTQYFGPGTRLTVL.

This chain uses TRBV5-4 with TRBJ1-2; unclear D gene. V lost 4 bases and J lost 8, with 18 bases in between. The CDR3 is 14 residues long. Germline CDR1 SGHNT, CDR2 YYREEE (reference sequence). The CDR3 here is CASSKEGLGGGYTF. The CDR3 DNA is TGTGCCAGCAGCAAGGAGGGTCTGGGCGGCGGCTACACCTTC.

The V and J genes are TRBV27 and TRBJ1-6; TRBD1 agrees at 7 bases. V shed 5 bases, J shed 6 bases, and the junction held 7 bases outside the gene matches. This CDR3 contains 15 residues. Looked up from germline, CDR1 is MNHEY and CDR2 is SMNVEV (reference sequence). CDR3 amino acids: CASSGRDSANSPLHF. CDR3 sequence (DNA): TGTGCCAGCAGTGGAAGGGACAGCGCTAATTCACCCCTCCACTTT.

The chain uses TRBV5-6 and TRBJ1-2, with D unresolved. The V and J ends lost 0 bases and 8 bases respectively, with 11 bases between them. The CDR3 spans 13 residues. Looked up from germline, CDR1 is SGHDT and CDR2 is YYEEEE. CDR3 region: CASSLGTGTGYTF. The CDR3 bases are TGTGCCAGCAGCTTGGGTACGGGAACCGGCTACACCTTC.